Included here is one T cell receptor beta chain sequence, with context. The source of the sample is a study of PD-1 and CTLA-4 blockade in melanoma. V was clipped by 5 bases and J by 2 bases, with 16 bases between them. Germline V CDR1 and CDR2: PRHDT, FYEKMQ (reference sequence). The CDR3 sequence is 15 residues long. The method was immunoSEQ multiplex PCR; TCRdb's version includes in-frame clones alone and lacks a portion of them. Of about 29,000 clones listed, about 89% are singletons. The chain has TRBV13 and TRBJ2-7, with D possibly TRBD2 on 7 matching bases. Here the sequenced sample was CD8+ T cells from peripheral blood, taken before anti-PD-1 treatment. The sequence derives from a human donor with melanoma. CDR3: CASSSGGRGTYEQYF. CDR3 DNA sequence: TGTGCCAGCAGCAGTGGGGGGAGGGGGACCTACGAGCAGTACTTC.